This paragraph reports one T cell receptor (beta chain). What it binds is not known. TCRdb independently ran MiXCR on the 5' RACE reads; one entry per CDR3 protein. The sample contains a few hundred thousand distinct CDR3 sequences, over 9.5% of which appear only once. In germline, CDR1 is SGHRS, CDR2 YFSETQ. V dropped 5 bases and J dropped 5; count of bases not matched to a gene: 11. This CDR3 region has 16 residues. The data derive from a study of T-cell memory formation after mild COVID-19. The wider study: Clusters were largely donor specific.

General study findings and limits: Clonal second-wave expansions that peaked on day 37 had unconfirmed SARS-CoV-2 specificity.

This chain uses TRBV5-1 with TRBJ2-5, with 11 bases lining up with TRBD1. Sequences were obtained from PBMCs or a T cell subset sorted from them (not recorded which). The clonotype comes from a man younger than 35 who had mild COVID-19 (a few samples of this study predate the infection). Cell type and time point are not known. CDR3 amino acids: CASSRTGQGARETQYF. Here the CDR3 DNA reads TGCGCCAGCAGTCGGACCGGACAGGGGGCCAGGGAGACCCAGTACTTC. Full variable domain (rest looked up from reference TRBV5-1 and TRBJ2-5): KAGVTQTPRYLIKTRGQQVTLSCSPISGHRSVSWYQQTPGQGLQFLFEYFSETQRNKGNFPGRFSGRQFSNSRSEMNVSTLELGDSALYLCASSRTGQGARETQYFGPGTRLLVL.